Sequencing of this T cell receptor (beta chain) was carried out in a study of T cell repertoires in cytomegalovirus infection (dated by TCRdb to between 2018 and 2021). Notes on the research overall: Because public TCR beta signatures pointed to carriage of CMV infection together with the matching HLA type, the HLA type of each donor mattered for the analysis. Broader findings and caveats from the paper: Cumulative frequency of public TCR beta family members discriminated carriers of CMV infection plus the relevant HLA type in this cohort and an independent roughly 330-donor cohort. In the ex vivo response, HLA-C-restricted CMV-specific TCR beta clonotypes were dominant, and in two of eight donors the single most frequent clonotype came from this HLA-C-restricted group.

Reading from cysteine to phenylalanine, the CDR3 counts 14 amino acids. Just CDR3 DNA is preserved here, 42 bases in frame from base 1. V is pruned by 5 bases and J by 2 bases, leaving 6 bases of the junction without a gene match. The germline V gene (reference sequence) supplies CDR1 DFQATT and CDR2 SNEGSKA. Data came from an Illumina HiSeq 1500. In TCRdb, the public reads were trimmed at Q25 with fastp and aligned with MiXCR, with productive beta chains retained. Rows with one shared CDR3 protein collapse into an entry with the most common genes and DNA. The sample records about 450,000 distinct CDR3 sequences, approximately 32% of which are singletons. The top ten constitute 12% to 15% of the sample. Concerning this clonotype itself: There is no known antigen for this receptor. Base qualities were left out, and no much larger clone turns up one base away.

Specimen: PBMCs. The receptor chain draws on TRBV20-1 and TRBJ1-3; a stretch of 7 junction bases matches TRBD1. This sequence was found in a human donor in good health (CMV status not recorded). Some clones in this sample may be carry-over from other donors' samples. The DNA sequence is given as TGCAGTGCTGTTCAGGGGGGAACTGGAAACACCATATATTTT. The translation is CSAVQGGTGNTIYF.